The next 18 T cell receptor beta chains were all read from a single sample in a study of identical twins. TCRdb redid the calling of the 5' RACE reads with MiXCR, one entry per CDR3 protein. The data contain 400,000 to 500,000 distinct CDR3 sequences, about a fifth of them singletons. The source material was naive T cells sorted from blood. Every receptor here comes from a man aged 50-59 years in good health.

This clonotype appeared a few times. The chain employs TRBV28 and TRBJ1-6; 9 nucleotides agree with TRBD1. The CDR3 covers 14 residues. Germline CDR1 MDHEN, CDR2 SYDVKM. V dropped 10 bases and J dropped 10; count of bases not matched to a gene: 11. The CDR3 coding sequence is TGTGCCACCCACGGGAGACAGGGGGGATCACCCCTCCACTTT. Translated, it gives CATHGRQGGSPLHF.

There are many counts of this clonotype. As DNA, the CDR3 is TGCGCCAGCAGCCAATCCTGGGGACAGGGCGCCTACGAGCAGTACTTC. Translating gives CASSQSWGQGAYEQYF. This sequence joins TRBV4-3 and TRBJ2-7; 9 nucleotides agree with TRBD1. Trimming cost V 2 bases and J 2 bases; bases outside gene matches: 7. This CDR3 region has 16 residues. Germline V gene sequence: CDR1 LGHNA, CDR2 YSLEER.

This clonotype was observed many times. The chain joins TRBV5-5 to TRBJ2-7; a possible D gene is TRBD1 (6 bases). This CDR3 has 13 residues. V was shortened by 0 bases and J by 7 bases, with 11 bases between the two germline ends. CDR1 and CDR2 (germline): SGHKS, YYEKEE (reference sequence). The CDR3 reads CASSLGTGLEQYF. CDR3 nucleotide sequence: TGTGCCAGCAGCTTGGGTACAGGGCTTGAGCAGTACTTC.

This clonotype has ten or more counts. This chain's CDR3 is CASSFPTGELFF. CDR3 coding DNA: TGTGCCAGCAGCTTTCCCACCGGGGAGCTGTTTTTT. The V and J genes are TRBV5-6 and TRBJ2-2; no firm D call. Germline values: CDR1 SGHDT, CDR2 YYEEEE. V lost 2 bases and J lost 4, with 3 bases in between. The CDR3 sequence is 12 residues long.

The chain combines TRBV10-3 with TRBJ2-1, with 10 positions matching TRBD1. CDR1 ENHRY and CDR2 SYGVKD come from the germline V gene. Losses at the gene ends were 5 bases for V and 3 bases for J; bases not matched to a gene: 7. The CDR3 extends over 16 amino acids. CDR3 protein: CAISSGTGDVYNEQFF. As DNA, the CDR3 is TGTGCCATCAGTTCCGGGACAGGGGACGTCTACAATGAGCAGTTCTTC.

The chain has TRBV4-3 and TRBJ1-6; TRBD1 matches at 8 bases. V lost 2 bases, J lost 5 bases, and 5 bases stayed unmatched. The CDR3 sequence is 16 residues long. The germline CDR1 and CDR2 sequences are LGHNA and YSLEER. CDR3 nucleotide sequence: TGCGCCAGCAGCCAATTGGGACAGGTTAATAATTCACCCCTCCACTTT. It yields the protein CASSQLGQVNNSPLHF.

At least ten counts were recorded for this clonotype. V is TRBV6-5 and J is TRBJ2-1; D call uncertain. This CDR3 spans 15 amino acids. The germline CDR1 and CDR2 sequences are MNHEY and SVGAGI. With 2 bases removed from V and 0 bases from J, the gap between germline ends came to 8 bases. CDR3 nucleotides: TGTGCCAGCAGTTACACCGGGTCCTCCTACAATGAGCAGTTCTTC. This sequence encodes CASSYTGSSYNEQFF.

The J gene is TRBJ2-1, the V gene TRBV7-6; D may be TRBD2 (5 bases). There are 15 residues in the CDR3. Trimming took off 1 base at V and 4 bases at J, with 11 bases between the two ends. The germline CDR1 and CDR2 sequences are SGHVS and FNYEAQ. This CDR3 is CASSLGREQYNEQFF. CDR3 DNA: TGTGCCAGCAGCTTAGGTAGGGAGCAGTACAATGAGCAGTTCTTC.

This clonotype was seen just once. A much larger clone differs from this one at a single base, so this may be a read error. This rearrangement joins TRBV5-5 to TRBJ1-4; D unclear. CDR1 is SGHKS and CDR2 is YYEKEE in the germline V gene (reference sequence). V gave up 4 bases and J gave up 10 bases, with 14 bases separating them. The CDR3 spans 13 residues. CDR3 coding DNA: TGTGCCAGCAGCAACTGGGAGGTGGGAAAACTGTTTTTT. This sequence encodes CASSNWEVGKLFF.

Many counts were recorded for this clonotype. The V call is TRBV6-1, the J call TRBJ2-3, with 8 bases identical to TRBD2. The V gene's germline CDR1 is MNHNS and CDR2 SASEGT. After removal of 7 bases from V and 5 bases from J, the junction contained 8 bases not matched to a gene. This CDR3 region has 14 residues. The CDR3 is CASKSGLAKDTQYF. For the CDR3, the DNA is TGTGCCAGCAAAAGTGGACTAGCAAAAGATACGCAGTATTTT.

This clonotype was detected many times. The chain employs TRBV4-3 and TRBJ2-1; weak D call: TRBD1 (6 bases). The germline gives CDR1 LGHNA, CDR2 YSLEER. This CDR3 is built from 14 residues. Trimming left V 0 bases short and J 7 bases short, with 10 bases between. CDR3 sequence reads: CASSQDHRANEQFF. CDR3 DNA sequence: TGCGCCAGCAGCCAAGATCACAGGGCAAATGAGCAGTTCTTC.

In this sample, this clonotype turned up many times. Written as DNA, the CDR3 is TGTGCCAGCAGCCAAGATATCCTGGGGTACCAAGAGACCCAGTACTTC. This translates into CASSQDILGYQETQYF. The V and J genes are TRBV4-2 and TRBJ2-5; no reliable D call. V was trimmed by 0 bases and J by 0 bases, leaving 11 bases between them. Germline V gene sequence: CDR1 LGHNA, CDR2 YNFKEQ. The CDR3 loop spans 16 amino acids.

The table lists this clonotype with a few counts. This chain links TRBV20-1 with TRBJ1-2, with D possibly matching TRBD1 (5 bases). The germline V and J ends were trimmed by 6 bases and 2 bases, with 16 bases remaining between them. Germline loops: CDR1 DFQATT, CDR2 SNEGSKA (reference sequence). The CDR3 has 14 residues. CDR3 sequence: CSAPVGTENYGYTF. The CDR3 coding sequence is TGCAGTGCCCCTGTCGGGACGGAGAACTATGGCTACACCTTC.

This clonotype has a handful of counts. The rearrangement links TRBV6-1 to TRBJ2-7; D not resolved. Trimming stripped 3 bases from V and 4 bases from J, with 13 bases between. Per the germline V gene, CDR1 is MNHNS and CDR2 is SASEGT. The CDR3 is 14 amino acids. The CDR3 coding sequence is TGTGCCAGCAGTGACACCTTCCTGGGGTACGAGCAGTACTTC. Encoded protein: CASSDTFLGYEQYF.

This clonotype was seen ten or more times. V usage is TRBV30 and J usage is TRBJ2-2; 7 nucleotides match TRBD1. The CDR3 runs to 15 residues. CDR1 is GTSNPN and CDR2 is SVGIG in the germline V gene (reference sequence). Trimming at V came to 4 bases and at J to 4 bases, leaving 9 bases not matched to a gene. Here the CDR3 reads CAWKSTGAATGELFF. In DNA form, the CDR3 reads TGTGCCTGGAAATCTACAGGGGCGGCCACCGGGGAGCTGTTTTTT.

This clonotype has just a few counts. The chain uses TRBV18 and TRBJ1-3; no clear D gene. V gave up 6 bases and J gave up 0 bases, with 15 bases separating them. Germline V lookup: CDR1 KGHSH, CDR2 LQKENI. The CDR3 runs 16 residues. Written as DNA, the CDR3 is TGTGCCAGCTCGACAATCGTCGGGAGCTCTGGAAACACCATATATTTT. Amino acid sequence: CASSTIVGSSGNTIYF.

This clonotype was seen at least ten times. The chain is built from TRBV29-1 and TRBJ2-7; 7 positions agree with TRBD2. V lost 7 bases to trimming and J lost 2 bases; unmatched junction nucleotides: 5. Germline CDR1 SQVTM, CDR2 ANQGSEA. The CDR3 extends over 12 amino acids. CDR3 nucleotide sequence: TGCAGCGCCGGGCGGGAGACCTACGAGCAGTACTTC. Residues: CSAGRETYEQYF.

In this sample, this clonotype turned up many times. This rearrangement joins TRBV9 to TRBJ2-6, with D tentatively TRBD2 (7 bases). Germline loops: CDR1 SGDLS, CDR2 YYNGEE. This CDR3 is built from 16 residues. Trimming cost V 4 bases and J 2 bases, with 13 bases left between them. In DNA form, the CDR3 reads TGTGCCAGCAGCCCCCAAGGGGGGGCTGGGGCCAACGTCCTGACTTTC. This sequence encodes CASSPQGGAGANVLTF.